This TCR beta chain was obtained from a study of cytomegalovirus exposure and HLA in healthy donors. Study-level points and caveats: Researchers had no immune exposure information except CMV serostatus available.

60 Vbeta and 13 Jbeta primers were used in PCR. Libraries were prepared by immunoSEQ multiplex PCR; TCRdb keeps only in-frame clonotypes and omits some of them. The table has under 150,000 clones, over 65% seen once; the top ten hold about 4%. CDR3 length equals 15 residues. Germline V gene sequence: CDR1 MNHNS, CDR2 SASEGT. V dropped 2 bases and J dropped 8 bases, with 15 bases sitting between them. As for this clone: Its antigen is unknown.

The gene calls are TRBV6-1 and TRBJ1-4; D remains ambiguous. The sequence was collected from a woman aged 40 to 50 in good health and CMV-seropositive. The specimen was PBMCs. As DNA, the CDR3 is TGTGCCAGCAGTGAAAGCGGGCAGAGTGGGGAAAAACTGTTTTTT. It specifies CASSESGQSGEKLFF.